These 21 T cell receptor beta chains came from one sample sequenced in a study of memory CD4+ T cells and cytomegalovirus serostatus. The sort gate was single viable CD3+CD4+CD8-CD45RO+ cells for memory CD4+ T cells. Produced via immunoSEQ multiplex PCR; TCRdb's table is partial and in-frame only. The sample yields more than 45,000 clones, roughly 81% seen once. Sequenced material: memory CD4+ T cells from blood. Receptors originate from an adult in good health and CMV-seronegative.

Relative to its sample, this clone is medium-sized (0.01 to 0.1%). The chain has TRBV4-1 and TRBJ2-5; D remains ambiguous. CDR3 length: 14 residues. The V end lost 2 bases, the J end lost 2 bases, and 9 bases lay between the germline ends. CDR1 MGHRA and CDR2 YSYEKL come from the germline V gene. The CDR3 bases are TGCGCCAGCAGCCAAACGACAAAACAAGAGACCCAGTACTTC. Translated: CASSQTTKQETQYF.

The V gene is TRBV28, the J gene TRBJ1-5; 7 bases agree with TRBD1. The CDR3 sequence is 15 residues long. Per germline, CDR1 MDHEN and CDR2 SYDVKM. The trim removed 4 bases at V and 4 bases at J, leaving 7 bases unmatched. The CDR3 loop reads CASSSPGGLNQPQHF. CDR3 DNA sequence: TGTGCCAGCAGTTCCCCAGGGGGGTTAAATCAGCCCCAGCATTTT.

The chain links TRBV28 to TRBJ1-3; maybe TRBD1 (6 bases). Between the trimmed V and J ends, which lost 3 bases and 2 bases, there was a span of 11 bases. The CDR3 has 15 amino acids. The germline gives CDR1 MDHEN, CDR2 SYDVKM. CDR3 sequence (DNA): TGTGCCAGCAGTTTCTTTAGGGGGACTGGAAACACCATATATTTT. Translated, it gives CASSFFRGTGNTIYF. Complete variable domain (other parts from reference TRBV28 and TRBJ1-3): DVKVTQSSRYLVKRTGEKVFLECVQDMDHENMFWYRQDPGLGLRLIYFSYDVKMKEKGDIPEGYSVSREKKERFSLILESASTNQTSMYLCASSFFRGTGNTIYFGEGSWLTVV.

Written as DNA, the CDR3 is TGTGCCAGCAGCACCGGGACAGGGATTATGGGAACTGAAGCTTTCTTT. It specifies CASSTGTGIMGTEAFF. V gene TRBV25-1 combines with J gene TRBJ1-1, with 9 bases aligning to TRBD1. V trimming: 6 bases; J trimming: 5 bases; junction bases outside the gene matches: 13. Germline V gene sequence: CDR1 MGHDK, CDR2 SYGVNS. This CDR3 has 16 residues.

CDR3 in DNA: TGTGCCAGCAGTCGGACTAGTGTGAACACCGGGGAGCTGTTTTTT. It is translated as CASSRTSVNTGELFF. The chain joins TRBV6-6 to TRBJ2-2, with TRBD2 identical over 7 bases. The germline gives CDR1 MNHNY, CDR2 SVGAGI (reference sequence). This CDR3 region has 15 residues. V shed 5 bases and J 1 base; nucleotides not matched to a gene: 4.

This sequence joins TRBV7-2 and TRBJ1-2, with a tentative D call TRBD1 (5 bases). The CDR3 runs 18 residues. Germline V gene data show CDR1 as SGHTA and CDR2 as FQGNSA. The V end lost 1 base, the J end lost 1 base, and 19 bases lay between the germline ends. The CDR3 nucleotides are TGTGCCAGCAGCTTAGTCGTGGTGAGGGGCCCGGATAACTATGGCTACACCTTC. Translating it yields CASSLVVVRGPDNYGYTF.

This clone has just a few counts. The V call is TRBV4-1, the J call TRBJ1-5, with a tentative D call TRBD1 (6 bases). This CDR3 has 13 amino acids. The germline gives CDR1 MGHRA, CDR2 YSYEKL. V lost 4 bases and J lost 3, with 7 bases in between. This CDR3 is CASSRDINQPQHF. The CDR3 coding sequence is TGCGCCAGCAGCCGGGACATCAATCAGCCCCAGCATTTT.

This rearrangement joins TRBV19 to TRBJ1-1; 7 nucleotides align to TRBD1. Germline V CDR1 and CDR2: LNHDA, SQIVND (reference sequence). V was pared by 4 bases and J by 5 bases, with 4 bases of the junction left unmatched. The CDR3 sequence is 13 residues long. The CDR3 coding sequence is TGTGCCAGTAGTAACCAGGGGGAAACTGAAGCTTTCTTT. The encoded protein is CASSNQGETEAFF.

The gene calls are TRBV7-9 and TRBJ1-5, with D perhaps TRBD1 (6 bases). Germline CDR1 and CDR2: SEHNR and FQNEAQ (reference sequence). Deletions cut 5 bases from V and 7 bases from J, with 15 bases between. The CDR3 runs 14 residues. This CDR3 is CASSPDGGAQPQHF. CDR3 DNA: TGTGCCAGCAGCCCCGACGGGGGGGCACAGCCCCAGCATTTT. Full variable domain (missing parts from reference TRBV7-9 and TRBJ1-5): DTGVSQNPRHKITKRGQNVTFRCDPISEHNRLYWYRQTLGQGPEFLTYFQNEAQLEKSRLLSDRFSAERPKGSFSTLEIQRTEQGDSAMYLCASSPDGGAQPQHFGDGTRLSIL.

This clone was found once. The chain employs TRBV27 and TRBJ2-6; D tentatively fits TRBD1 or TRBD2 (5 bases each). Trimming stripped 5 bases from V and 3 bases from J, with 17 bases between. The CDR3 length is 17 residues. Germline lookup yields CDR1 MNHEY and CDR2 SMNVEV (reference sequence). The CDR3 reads CASSTTRQGVGANVLTF. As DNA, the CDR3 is TGTGCCAGCAGTACCACCCGCCAGGGAGTTGGGGCCAACGTCCTGACTTTC.

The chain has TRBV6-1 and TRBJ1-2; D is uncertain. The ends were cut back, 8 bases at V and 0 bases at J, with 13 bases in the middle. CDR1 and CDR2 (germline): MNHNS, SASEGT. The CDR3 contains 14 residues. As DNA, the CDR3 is TGTGCCAGCTCCCGTGACCAAGCTAACTATGGCTACACCTTC. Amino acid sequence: CASSRDQANYGYTF.

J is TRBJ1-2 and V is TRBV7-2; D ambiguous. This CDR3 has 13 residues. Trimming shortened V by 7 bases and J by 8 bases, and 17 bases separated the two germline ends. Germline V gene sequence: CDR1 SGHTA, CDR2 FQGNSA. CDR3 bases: TGTGCCAGCACCCCGGACCGTAGGTGGGGCTACACCTTC. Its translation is CASTPDRRWGYTF.

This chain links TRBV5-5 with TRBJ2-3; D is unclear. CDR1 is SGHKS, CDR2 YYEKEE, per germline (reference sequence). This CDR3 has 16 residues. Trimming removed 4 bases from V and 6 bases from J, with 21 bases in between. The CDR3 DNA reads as TGTGCCAGCAGCCCCACCCCCCCCAGAGGTCAGGATACGCAGTATTTT. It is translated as CASSPTPPRGQDTQYF.

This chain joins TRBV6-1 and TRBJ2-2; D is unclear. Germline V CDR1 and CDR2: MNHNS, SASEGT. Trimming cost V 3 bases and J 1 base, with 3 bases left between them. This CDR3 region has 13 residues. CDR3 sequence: CASSDGNTGELFF. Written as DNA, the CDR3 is TGTGCCAGCAGTGACGGGAACACCGGGGAGCTGTTTTTT.

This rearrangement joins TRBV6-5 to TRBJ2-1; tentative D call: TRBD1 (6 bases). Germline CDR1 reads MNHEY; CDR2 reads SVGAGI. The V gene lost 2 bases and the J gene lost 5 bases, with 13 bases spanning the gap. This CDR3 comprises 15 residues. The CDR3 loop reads CASSYAGVGDNEQFF. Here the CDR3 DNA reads TGTGCCAGCAGTTACGCAGGGGTTGGGGACAATGAGCAGTTCTTC.

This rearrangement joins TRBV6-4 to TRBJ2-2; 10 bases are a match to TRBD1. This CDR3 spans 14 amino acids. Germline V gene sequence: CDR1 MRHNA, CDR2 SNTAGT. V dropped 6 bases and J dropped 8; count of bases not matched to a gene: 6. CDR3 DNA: TGTGCCAGCAGCCCCGGGACAGGGGCAGGGGAGCTGTTTTTT. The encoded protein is CASSPGTGAGELFF.

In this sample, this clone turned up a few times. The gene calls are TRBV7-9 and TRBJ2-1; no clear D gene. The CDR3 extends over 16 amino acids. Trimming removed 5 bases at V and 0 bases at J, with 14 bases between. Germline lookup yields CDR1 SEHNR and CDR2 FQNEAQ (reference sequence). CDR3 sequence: CASSPQRWSSYNEQFF. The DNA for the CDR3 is TGTGCCAGCAGCCCCCAAAGGTGGAGCTCCTACAATGAGCAGTTCTTC.

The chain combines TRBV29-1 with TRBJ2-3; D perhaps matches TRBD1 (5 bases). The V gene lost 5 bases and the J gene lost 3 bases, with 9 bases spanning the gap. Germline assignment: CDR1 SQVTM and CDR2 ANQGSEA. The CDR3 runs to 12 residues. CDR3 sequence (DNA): TGCAGCGTTTCGGACACAACAGATACGCAGTATTTT. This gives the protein CSVSDTTDTQYF.

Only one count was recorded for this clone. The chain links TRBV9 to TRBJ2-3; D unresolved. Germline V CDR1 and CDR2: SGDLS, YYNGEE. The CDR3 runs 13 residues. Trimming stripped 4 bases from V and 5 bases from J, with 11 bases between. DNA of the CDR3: TGTGCCAGCAGCCTCCCCCCCCAAGATACGCAGTATTTT. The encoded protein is CASSLPPQDTQYF. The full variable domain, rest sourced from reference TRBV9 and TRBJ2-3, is DSGVTQTPKHLITATGQRVTLRCSPRSGDLSVYWYQQSLDQGLQFLIQYYNGEERAKGNILERFSAQQFPDLHSELNLSSLELGDSALYFCASSLPPQDTQYFGPGTRLTVL.

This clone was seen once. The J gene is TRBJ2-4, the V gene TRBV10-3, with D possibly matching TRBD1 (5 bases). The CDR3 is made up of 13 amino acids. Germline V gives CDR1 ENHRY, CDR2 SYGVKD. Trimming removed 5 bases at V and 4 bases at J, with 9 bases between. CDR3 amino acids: CAISPTEKNIQYF. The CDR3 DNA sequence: TGTGCCATCAGTCCGACAGAGAAAAACATTCAGTACTTC.

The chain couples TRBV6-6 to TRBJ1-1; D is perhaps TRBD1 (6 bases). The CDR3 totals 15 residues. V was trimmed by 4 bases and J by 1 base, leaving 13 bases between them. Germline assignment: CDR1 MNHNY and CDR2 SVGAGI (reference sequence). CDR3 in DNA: TGTGCCAGCAGTTCTGGGGGGGCAGGGAACACTGAAGCTTTCTTT. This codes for CASSSGGAGNTEAFF.